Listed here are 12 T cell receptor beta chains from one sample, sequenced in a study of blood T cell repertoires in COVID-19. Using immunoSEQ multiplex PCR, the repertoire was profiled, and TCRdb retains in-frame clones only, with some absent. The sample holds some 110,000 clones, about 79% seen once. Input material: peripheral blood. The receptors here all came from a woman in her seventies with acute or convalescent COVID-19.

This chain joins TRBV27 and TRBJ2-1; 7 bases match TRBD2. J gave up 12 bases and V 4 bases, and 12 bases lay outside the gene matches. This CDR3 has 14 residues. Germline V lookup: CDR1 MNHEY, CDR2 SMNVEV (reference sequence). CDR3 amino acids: CASSYTSAAWVQFF. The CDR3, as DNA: TGTGCCAGCAGTTATACTAGCGCGGCTTGGGTGCAGTTCTTC.

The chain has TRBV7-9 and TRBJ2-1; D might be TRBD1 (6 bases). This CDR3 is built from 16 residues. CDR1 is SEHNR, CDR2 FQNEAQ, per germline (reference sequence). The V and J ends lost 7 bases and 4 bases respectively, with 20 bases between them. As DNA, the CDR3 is TGTGCCAGCACCAGAGGACAGCCAGCTCCGTACAATGAGCAGTTCTTC. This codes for CASTRGQPAPYNEQFF. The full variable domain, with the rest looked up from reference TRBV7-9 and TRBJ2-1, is DTGVSQNPRHKITKRGQNVTFRCDPISEHNRLYWYRQTLGQGPEFLTYFQNEAQLEKSRLLSDRFSAERPKGSFSTLEIQRTEQGDSAMYLCASTRGQPAPYNEQFFGPGTRLTVL.

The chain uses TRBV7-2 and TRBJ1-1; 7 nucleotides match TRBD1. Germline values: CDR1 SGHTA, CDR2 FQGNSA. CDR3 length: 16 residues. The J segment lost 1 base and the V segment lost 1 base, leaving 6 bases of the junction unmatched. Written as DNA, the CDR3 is TGTGCCAGCAGCTTAGTAGGGGGCGCCAGGAACACTGAAGCTTTCTTT. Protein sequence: CASSLVGGARNTEAFF.

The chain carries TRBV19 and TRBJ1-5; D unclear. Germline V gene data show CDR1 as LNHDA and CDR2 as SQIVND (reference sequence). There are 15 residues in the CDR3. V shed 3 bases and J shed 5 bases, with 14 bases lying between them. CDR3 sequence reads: CASSIGASSHQPQHF. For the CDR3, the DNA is TGTGCCAGTAGTATCGGTGCGTCGAGCCATCAGCCCCAGCATTTT.

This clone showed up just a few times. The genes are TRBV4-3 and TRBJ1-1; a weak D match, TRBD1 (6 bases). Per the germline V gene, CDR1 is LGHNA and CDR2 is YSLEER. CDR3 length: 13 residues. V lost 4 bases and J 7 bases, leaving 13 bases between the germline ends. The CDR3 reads CASSLRGGGEAFF. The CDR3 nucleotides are TGCGCCAGCAGCCTCAGGGGCGGGGGTGAAGCTTTCTTT.

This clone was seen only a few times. The CDR3 region is CSVRDSRYGYTF. The DNA for the CDR3 is TGCAGCGTGAGGGACAGCCGTTATGGCTACACCTTC. The chain links TRBV29-1 to TRBJ1-2, with 7 bases fitting TRBD1. Trimming cost V 6 bases and J 5 bases; bases outside gene matches: 6. Looked up from germline, CDR1 is SQVTM and CDR2 is ANQGSEA. The CDR3 is 12 amino acids.

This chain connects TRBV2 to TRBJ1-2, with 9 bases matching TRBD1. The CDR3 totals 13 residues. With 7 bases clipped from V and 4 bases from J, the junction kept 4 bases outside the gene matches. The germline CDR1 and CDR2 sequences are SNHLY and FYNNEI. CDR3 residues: CASTDRGGYGYTF. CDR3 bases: TGTGCCAGCACCGACAGGGGGGGCTATGGCTACACCTTC.

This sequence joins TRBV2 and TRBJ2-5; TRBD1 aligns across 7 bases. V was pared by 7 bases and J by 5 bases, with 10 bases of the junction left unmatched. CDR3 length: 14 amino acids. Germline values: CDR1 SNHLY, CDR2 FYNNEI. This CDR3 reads CASNLQGPRETQYF. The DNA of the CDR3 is TGTGCCAGCAATTTACAGGGGCCGAGGGAGACCCAGTACTTC.

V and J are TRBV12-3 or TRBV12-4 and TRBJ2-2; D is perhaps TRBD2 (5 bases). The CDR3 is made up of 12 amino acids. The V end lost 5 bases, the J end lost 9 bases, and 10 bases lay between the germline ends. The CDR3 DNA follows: TGTGCCAGCAGTCCTCGAGGGAGGGAGCTGTTTTTT. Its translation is CASSPRGRELFF.

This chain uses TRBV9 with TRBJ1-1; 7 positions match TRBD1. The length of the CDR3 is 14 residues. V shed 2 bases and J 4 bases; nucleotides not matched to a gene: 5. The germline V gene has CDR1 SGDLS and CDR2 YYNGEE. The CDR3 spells CASSVQQGVTEAFF. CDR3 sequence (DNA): TGTGCCAGCAGCGTCCAGCAGGGGGTCACTGAAGCTTTCTTT.

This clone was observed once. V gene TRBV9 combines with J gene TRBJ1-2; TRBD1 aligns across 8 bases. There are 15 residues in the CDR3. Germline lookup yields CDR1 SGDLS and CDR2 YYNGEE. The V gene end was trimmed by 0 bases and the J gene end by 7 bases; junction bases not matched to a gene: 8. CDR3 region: CASSVGGQGLGGYTF. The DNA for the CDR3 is TGTGCCAGCAGCGTAGGCGGACAGGGCTTGGGTGGCTACACCTTC.

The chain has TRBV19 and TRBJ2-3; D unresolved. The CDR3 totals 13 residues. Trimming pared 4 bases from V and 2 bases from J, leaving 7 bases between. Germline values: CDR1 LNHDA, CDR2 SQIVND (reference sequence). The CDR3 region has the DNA TGTGCCAGTAGTAAGACACACACAGATACGCAGTATTTT. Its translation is CASSKTHTDTQYF. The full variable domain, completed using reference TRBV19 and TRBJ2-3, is DGGITQSPKYLFRKEGQNVTLSCEQNLNHDAMYWYRQDPGQGLRLIYYSQIVNDFQKGDIAEGYSVSREKKESFPLTVTSAQKNPTAFYLCASSKTHTDTQYFGPGTRLTVL.